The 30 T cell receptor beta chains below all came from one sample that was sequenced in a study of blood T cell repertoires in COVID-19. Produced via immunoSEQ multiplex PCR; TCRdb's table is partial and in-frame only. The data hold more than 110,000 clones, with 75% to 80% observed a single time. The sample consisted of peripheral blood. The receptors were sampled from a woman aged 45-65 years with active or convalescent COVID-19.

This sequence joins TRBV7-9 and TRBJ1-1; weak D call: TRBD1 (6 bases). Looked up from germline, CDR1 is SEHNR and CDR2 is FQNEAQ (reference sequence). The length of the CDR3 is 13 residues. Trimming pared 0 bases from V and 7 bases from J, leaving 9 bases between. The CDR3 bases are TGTGCCAGCAGCTTAGCCCCAGGGGATGAAGCTTTCTTT. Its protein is CASSLAPGDEAFF.

The CDR3, as DNA: TGTGCCAGCAGTGAAGTTAGAAGCGACAATGAGCAGTTCTTC. Translating gives CASSEVRSDNEQFF. This chain links TRBV6-1 with TRBJ2-1; D unresolved. CDR1 is MNHNS and CDR2 is SASEGT in the germline V gene. This CDR3 has 14 residues. Trimming pared 1 base from V and 5 bases from J, leaving 9 bases between.

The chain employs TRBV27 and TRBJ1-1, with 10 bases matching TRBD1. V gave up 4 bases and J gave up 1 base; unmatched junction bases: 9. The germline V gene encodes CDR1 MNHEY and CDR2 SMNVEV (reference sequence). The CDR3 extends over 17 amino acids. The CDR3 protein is CASSSPSRTGGNTEAFF. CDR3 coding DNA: TGTGCCAGCAGTTCCCCCTCCCGGACAGGGGGGAACACTGAAGCTTTCTTT.

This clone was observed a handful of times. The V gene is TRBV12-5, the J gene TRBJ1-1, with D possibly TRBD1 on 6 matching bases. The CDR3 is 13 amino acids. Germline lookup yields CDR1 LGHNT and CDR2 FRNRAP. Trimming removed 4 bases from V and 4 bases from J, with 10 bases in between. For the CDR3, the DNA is TGTGCTAGTGGTTCAGGGGTAGGCACTGAAGCTTTCTTT. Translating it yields CASGSGVGTEAFF.

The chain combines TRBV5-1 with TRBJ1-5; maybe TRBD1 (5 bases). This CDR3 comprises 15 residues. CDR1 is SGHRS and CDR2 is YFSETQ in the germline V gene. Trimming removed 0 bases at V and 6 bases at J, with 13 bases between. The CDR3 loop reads CASSLAGGYGQPQHF. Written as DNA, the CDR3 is TGCGCCAGCAGCTTGGCCGGGGGATACGGTCAGCCCCAGCATTTT.

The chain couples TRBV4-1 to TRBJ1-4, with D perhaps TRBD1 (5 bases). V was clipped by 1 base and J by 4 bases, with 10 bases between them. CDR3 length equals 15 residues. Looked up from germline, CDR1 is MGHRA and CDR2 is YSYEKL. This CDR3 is CASSQGAGGNEKLFF. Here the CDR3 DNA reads TGCGCCAGCAGCCAAGGGGCGGGGGGTAATGAAAAACTGTTTTTT.

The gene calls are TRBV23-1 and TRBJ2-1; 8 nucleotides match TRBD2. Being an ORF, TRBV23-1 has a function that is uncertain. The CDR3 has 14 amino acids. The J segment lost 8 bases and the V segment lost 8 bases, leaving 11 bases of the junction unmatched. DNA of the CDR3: TGCGCCAGCCGGGTGGGGACTAGTTACTATGAGCAGTTCTTC. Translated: CASRVGTSYYEQFF.

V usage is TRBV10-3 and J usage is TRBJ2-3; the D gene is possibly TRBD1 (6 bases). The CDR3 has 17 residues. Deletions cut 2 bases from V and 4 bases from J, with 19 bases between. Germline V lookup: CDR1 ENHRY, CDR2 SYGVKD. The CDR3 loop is CAISEPGAGSRSDTQYF. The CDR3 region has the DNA TGTGCCATCAGTGAGCCAGGGGCAGGGAGCCGATCAGATACGCAGTATTTT.

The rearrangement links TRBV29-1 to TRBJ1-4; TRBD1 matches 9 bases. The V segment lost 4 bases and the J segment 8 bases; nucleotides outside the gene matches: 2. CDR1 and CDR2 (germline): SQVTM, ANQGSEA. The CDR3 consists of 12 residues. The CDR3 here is CSVGQGGEKLFF. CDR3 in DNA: TGCAGCGTTGGACAGGGGGGCGAAAAACTGTTTTTT. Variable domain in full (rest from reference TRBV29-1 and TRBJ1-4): SAVISQKPSRDICQRGTSLTIQCQVDSQVTMMFWYRQQPGQSLTLIATANQGSEATYESGFVIDKFPISRPNLTFSTLTVSNMSPEDSSIYLCSVGQGGEKLFFGSGTQLSVL.

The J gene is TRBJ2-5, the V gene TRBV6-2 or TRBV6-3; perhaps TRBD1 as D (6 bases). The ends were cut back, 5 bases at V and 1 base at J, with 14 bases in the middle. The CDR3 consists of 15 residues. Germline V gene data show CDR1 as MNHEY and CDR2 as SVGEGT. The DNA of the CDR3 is TGTGCCAGCAGTGGACGACAGGTTTCCCAAGAGACCCAGTACTTC. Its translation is CASSGRQVSQETQYF.

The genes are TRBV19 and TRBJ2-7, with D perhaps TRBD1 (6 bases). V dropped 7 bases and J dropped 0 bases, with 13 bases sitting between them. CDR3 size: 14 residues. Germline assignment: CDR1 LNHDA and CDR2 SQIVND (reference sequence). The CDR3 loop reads CASNPGRGSYEQYF. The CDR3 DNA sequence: TGTGCCAGTAACCCCGGCAGGGGCTCCTACGAGCAGTACTTC.

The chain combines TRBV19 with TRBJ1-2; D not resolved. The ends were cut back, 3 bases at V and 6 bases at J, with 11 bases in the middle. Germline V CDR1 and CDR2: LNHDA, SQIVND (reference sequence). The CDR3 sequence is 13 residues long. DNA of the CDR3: TGTGCCAGTAGTATCAGCGAGATTAATGGCTACACCTTC. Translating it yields CASSISEINGYTF.

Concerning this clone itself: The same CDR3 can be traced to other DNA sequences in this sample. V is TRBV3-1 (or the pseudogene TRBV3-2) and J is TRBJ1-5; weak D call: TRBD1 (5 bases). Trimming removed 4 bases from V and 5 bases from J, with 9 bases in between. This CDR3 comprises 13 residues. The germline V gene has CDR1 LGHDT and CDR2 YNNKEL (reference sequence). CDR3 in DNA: TGTGCCAGCAGCCTTCAAGGGGATCAGCCCCAGCATTTT. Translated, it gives CASSLQGDQPQHF.

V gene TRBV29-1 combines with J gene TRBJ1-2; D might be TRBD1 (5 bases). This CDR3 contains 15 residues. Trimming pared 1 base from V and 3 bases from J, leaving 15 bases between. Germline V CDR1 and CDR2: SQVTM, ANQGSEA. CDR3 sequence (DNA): TGCAGCGTTGAAGGGGGTTTCACAGGCTACTATGGCTACACCTTC. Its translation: CSVEGGFTGYYGYTF.

CDR3 sequence reads: CASRTGGQPQHF. CDR3 bases: TGTGCCAGCAGGACAGGCGGTCAGCCCCAGCATTTT. The gene calls are TRBV6-5 and TRBJ1-5; D possibly corresponds to TRBD1 (6 bases). CDR1 and CDR2 from the germline V gene are MNHEY and SVGAGI. CDR3 size: 12 residues. V dropped 6 bases and J dropped 6 bases, with 9 bases sitting between them.

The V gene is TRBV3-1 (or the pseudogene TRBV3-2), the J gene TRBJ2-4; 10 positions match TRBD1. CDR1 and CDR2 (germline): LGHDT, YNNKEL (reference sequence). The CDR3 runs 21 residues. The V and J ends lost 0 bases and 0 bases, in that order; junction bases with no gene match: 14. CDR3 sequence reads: CASSQDWGGQGRFLAKNIQYF. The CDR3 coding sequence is TGTGCCAGCAGCCAAGATTGGGGGGGACAGGGGCGTTTTCTAGCCAAAAACATTCAGTACTTC.

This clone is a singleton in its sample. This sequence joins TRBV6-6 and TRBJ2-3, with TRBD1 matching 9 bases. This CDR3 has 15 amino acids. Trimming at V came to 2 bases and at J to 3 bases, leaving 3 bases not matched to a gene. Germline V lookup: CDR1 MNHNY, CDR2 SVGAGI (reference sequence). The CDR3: CASSYMGQGTDTQYF. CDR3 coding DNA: TGTGCCAGCAGTTACATGGGACAGGGAACAGATACGCAGTATTTT.

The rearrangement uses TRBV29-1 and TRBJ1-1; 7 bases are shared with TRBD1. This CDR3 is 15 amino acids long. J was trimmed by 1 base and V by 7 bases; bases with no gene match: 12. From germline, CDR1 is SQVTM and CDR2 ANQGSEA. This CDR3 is CSASTGAWANTEAFF. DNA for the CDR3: TGCAGCGCCTCAACAGGGGCCTGGGCGAACACTGAAGCTTTCTTT. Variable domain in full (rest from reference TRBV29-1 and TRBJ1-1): SAVISQKPSRDICQRGTSLTIQCQVDSQVTMMFWYRQQPGQSLTLIATANQGSEATYESGFVIDKFPISRPNLTFSTLTVSNMSPEDSSIYLCSASTGAWANTEAFFGQGTRLTVV.

CDR3 bases: TGTGCCAGCAGCCAAGCCTCGGGTGGCTACACCTTC. The encoded protein is CASSQASGGYTF. The rearrangement links TRBV3-1 (or the pseudogene TRBV3-2) to TRBJ1-2; D is unclear. V was trimmed by 1 base and J by 7 bases, leaving 7 bases between them. CDR1 and CDR2 (germline): LGHDT, YNNKEL (reference sequence). This CDR3 has 12 residues.

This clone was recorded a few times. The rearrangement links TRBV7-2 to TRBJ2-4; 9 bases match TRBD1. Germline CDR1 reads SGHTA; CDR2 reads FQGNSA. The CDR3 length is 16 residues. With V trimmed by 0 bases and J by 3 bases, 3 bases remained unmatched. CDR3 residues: CASSLAGTGSKNIQYF. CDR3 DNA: TGTGCCAGCAGCTTAGCAGGGACAGGGAGCAAAAACATTCAGTACTTC.

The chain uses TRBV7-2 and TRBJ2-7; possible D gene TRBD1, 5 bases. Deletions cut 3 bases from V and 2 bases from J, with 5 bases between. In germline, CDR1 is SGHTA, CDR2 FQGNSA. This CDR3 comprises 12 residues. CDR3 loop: CASSLDTYEQYF. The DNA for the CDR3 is TGTGCCAGCAGCTTGGACACCTACGAGCAGTACTTC.

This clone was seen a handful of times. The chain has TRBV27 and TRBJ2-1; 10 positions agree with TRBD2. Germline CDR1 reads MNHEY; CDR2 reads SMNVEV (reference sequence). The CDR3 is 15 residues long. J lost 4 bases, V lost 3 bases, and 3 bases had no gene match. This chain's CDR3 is CASSLGLALYNEQFF. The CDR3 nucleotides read TGTGCCAGCAGTTTGGGACTAGCGCTTTACAATGAGCAGTTCTTC.

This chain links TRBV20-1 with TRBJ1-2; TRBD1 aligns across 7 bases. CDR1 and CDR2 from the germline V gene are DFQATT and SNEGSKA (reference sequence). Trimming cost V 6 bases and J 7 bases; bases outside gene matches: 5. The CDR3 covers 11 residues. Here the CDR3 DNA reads TGCAGTGCAATGACAGGGTTTGGCTACACCTTC. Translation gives CSAMTGFGYTF.

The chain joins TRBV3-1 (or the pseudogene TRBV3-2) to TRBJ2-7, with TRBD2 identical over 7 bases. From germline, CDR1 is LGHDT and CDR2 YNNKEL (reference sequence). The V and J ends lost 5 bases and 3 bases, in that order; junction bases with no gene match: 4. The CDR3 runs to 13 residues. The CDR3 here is CASSYRDYYEQYF. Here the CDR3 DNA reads TGTGCCAGCAGCTACCGGGACTACTACGAGCAGTACTTC.

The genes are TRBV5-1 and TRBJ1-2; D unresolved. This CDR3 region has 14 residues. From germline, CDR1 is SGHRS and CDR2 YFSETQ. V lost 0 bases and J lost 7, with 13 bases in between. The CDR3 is CASSLARRASGYTF. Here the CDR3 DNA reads TGCGCCAGCAGCTTGGCCAGGAGGGCTAGTGGCTACACCTTC.

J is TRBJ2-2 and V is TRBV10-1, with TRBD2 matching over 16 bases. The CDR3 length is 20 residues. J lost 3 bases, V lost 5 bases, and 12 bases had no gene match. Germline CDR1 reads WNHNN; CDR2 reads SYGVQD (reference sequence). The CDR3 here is CASSFLPGLAGGQYTGELFF. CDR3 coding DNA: TGCGCCAGCAGTTTTCTACCGGGACTAGCGGGGGGGCAGTACACCGGGGAGCTGTTTTTT.

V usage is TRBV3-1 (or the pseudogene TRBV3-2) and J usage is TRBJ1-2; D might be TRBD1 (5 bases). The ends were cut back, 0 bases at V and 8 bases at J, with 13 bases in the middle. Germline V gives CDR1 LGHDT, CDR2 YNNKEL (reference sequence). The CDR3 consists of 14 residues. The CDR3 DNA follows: TGTGCCAGCAGCCAAGATTGGGAGGGGCTGGGCTACACCTTC. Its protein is CASSQDWEGLGYTF.

Here the CDR3 reads CASSQGQGLGNQPQHF. The CDR3 nucleotides are TGTGCCAGCAGCCAAGGACAGGGTTTGGGCAATCAGCCCCAGCATTTT. The rearrangement links TRBV5-6 to TRBJ1-5; 8 bases are a match to TRBD1. The V gene's germline CDR1 is SGHDT and CDR2 YYEEEE. CDR3 length: 16 amino acids. Trimming removed 4 bases from V and 2 bases from J; junction bases left unmatched: 8.

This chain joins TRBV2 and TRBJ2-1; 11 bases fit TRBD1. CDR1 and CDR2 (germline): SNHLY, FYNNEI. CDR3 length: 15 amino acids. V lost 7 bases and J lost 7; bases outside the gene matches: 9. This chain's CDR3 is CASNPGQGARNEQFF. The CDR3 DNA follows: TGTGCCAGCAACCCAGGACAGGGGGCAAGAAATGAGCAGTTCTTC.

The CDR3 nucleotides are TGCAGCGCCGAACTGAGGGTGAACACTGAAGCTTTCTTT. Translation gives CSAELRVNTEAFF. V gene TRBV29-1 combines with J gene TRBJ1-1; no firm D call. Trimming pared 7 bases from V and 0 bases from J, leaving 12 bases between. Germline V gene lookup returns CDR1 SQVTM and CDR2 ANQGSEA. CDR3 length: 13 amino acids.